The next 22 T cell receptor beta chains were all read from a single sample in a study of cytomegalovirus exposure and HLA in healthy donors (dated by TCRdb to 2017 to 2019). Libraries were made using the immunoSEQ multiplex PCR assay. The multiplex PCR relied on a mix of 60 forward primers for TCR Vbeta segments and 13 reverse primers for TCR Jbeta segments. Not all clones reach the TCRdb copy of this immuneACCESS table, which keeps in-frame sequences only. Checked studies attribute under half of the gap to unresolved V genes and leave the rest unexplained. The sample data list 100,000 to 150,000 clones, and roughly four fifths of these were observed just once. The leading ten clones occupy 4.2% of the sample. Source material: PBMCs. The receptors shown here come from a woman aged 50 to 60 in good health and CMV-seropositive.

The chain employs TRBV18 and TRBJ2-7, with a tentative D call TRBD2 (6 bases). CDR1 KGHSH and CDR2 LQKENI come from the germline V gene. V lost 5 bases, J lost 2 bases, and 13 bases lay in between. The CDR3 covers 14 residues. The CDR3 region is CASSVVGGAYEQYF. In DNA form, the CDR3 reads TGTGCCAGCTCAGTTGTTGGCGGGGCCTACGAGCAGTACTTC.

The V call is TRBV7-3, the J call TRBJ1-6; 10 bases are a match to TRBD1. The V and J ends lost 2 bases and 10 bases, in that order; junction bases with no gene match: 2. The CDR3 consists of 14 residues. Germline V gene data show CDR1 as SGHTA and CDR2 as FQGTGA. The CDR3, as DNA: TGTGCCAGCAGCTTAGGGACAGGGGACTCACCCCTCCACTTT. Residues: CASSLGTGDSPLHF.

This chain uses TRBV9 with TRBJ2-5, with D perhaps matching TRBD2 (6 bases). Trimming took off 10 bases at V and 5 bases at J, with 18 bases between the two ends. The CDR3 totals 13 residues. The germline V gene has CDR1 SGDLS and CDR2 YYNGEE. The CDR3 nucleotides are TGTGCCGGAAGAGGAGGGTTTTTGGAGACCCAGTACTTC. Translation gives CAGRGGFLETQYF.

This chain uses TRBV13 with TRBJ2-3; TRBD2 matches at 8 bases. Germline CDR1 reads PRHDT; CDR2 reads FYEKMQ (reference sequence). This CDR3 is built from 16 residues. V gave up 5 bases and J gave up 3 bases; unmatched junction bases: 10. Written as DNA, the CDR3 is TGTGCCAGCAGCGCCCCGGGAGGGGTGACGACAGATACGCAGTATTTT. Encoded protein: CASSAPGGVTTDTQYF.

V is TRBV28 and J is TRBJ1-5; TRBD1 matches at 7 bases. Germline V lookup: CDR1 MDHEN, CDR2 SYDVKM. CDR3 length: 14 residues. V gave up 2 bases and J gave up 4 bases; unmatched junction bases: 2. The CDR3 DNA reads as TGTGCCAGCAGTTTAGCCAGGGGGAATCAGCCCCAGCATTTT. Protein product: CASSLARGNQPQHF.

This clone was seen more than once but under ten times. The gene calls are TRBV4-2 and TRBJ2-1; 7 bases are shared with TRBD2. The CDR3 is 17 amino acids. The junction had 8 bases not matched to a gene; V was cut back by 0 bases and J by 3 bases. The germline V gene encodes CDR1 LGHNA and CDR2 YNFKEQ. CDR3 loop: CASSQDPRGGGYNEQFF. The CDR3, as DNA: TGTGCCAGCAGCCAAGATCCTAGGGGCGGGGGCTACAATGAGCAGTTCTTC.

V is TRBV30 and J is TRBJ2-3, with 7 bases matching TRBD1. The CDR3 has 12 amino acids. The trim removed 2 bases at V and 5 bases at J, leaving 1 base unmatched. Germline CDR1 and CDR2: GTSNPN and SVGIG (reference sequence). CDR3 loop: CAWSSGGDTQYF. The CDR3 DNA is TGTGCCTGGAGTTCAGGGGGAGATACGCAGTATTTT.

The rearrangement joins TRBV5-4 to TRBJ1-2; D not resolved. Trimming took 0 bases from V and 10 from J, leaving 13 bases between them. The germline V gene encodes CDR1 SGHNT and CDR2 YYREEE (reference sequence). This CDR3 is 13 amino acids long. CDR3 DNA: TGTGCCAGCAGCTTGGGACTGCGCCAAGACTACACCTTC. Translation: CASSLGLRQDYTF.

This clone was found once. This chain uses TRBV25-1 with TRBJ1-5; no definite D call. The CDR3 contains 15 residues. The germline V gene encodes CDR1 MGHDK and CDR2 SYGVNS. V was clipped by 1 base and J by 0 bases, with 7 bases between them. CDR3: CASSESGNSNQPQHF. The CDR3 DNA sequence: TGTGCCAGCAGTGAATCAGGAAATAGCAATCAGCCCCAGCATTTT.

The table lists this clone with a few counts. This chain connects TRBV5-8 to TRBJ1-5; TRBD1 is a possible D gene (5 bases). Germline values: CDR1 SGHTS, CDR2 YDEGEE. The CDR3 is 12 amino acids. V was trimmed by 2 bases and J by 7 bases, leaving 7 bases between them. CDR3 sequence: CASSFWGQPQHF. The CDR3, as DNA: TGTGCCAGCAGCTTTTGGGGCCAGCCCCAGCATTTT.

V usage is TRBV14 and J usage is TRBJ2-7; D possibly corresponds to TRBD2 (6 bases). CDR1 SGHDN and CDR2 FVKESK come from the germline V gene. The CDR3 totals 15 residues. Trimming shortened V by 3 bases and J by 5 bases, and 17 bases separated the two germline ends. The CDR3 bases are TGTGCCAGCAGCCATGTGCGCGGGGTGATCCACGAGCAGTACTTC. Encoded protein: CASSHVRGVIHEQYF.

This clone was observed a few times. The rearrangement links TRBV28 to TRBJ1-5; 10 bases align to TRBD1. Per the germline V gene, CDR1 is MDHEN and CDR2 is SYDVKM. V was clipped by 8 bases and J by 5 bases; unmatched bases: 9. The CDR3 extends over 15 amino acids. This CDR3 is CASDRGLKGDQPQHF. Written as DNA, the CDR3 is TGTGCCAGCGACAGGGGGCTCAAGGGGGATCAGCCCCAGCATTTT.

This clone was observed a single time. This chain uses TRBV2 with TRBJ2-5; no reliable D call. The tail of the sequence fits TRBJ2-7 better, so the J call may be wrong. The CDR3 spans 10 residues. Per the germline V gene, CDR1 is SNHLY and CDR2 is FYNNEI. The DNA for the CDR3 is TGTGCCAGCAGTGTTTTCGAGCAGTACTTC. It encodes CASSVFEQYF.

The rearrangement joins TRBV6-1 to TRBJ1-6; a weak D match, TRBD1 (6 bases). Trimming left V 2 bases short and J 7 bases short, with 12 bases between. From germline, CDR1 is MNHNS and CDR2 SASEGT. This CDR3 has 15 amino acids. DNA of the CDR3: TGTGCCAGCAGTGAATATGGACAGCAGAATTCACCCCTCCACTTT. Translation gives CASSEYGQQNSPLHF.

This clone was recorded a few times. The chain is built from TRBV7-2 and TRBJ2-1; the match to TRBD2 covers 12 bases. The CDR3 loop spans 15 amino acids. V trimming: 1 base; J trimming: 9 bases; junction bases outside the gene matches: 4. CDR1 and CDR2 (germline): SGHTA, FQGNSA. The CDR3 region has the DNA TGTGCCAGCAGCTTAGGACTAGCGGGGGTATTTGAGCAGTTCTTC. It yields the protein CASSLGLAGVFEQFF.

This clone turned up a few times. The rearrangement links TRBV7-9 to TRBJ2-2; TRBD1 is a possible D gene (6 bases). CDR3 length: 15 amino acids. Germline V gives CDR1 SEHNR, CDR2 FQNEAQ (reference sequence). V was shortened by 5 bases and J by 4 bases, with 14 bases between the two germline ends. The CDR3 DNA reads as TGTGCCAGCAGCCGACAGAGAGGGGGCACCGGGGAGCTGTTTTTT. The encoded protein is CASSRQRGGTGELFF.

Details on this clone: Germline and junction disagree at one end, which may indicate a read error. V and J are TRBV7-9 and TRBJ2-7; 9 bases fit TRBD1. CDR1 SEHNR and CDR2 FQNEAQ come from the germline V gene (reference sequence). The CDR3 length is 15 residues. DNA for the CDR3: TGTTCCAGCAGCTTAACAATCCCGGGACAGGGTTCCCAGTACTTC. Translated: CSSSLTIPGQGSQYF. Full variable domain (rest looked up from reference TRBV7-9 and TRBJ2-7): DTGVSQNPRHKITKRGQNVTFRCDPISEHNRLYWYRQTLGQGPEFLTYFQNEAQLEKSRLLSDRFSAERPKGSFSTLEIQRTEQGDSAMYLCSSSLTIPGQGSQYFGPGTRLTVT.

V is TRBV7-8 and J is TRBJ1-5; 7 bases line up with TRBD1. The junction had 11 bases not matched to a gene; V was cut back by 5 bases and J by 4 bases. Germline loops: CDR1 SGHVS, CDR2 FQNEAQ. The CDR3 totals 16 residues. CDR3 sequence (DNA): TGTGCCAGCAGCGAACGGGACAGATTAATAAATCAGCCCCAGCATTTT. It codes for CASSERDRLINQPQHF.

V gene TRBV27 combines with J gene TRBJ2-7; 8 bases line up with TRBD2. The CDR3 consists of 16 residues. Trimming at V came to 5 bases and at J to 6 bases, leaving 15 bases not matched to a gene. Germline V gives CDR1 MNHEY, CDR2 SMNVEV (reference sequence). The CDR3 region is CASSTTSGGPSLEQYF. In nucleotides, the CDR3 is TGTGCCAGCAGTACCACCTCGGGGGGGCCCTCCCTCGAGCAGTACTTC.

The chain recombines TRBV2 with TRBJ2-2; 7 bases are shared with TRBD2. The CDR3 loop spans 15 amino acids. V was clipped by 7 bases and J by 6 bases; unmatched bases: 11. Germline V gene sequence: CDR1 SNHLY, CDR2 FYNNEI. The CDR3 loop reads CASKGPGGSSGELFF. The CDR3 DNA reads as TGTGCCAGCAAGGGGCCCGGGGGGTCCTCCGGGGAGCTGTTTTTT.

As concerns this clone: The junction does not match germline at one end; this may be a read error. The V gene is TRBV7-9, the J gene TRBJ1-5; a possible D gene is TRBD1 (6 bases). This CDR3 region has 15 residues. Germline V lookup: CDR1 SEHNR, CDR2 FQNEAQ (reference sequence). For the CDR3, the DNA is TGTTCCAGCAGTTCGACAGGCCCTAGCAATCAGCCCCAGCATTTT. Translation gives CSSSSTGPSNQPQHF.

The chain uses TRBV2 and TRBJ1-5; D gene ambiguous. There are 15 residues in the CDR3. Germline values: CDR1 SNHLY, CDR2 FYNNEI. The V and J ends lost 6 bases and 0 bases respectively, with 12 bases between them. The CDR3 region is CASRPDGSSNQPQHF. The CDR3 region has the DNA TGTGCCAGCAGACCCGACGGGAGTAGCAATCAGCCCCAGCATTTT.